Sequencing of this T cell receptor beta chain was carried out in a study of early T cells in non-severe SARS-CoV-2 infection. Across the whole study: Sequencing of bulk RNA from unsorted whole blood was done, without chain pairing.

Unique molecular identifiers were added to individual cDNA molecules. Each CDR3 protein is one row after TCRdb ran MiXCR on the 5' RACE reads. Counted here are some 76,000 distinct CDR3 sequences, 15% to 18% occurring once; the ten biggest clones make up 9.5% to 15%. The sample holds a few counts of this clonotype. Its antigen is unidentified. The CDR3 spans 14 residues. Germline V gene lookup returns CDR1 MNHEY and CDR2 SMNVEV (reference sequence). V shed 4 bases and J shed 4 bases, with 13 bases lying between them. Findings of the study overall: Anti-spike CD8 responses were favored in VDJdb matching, and private and CD4 specificities were missed.

This sequence was found in an adult who was a healthcare worker with PCR-confirmed SARS-CoV-2 infection or an uninfected control (not recorded which). Sequencing was done on a sample of whole blood. This rearrangement joins TRBV27 to TRBJ1-2; D is undetermined. In DNA, the CDR3 is TGTGCCAGCAGTTCCCTCCCCGACGGCTATGGCTACACCTTC. It codes for CASSSLPDGYGYTF.